This T cell receptor (beta chain) came from a study of blood T cell repertoires in COVID-19. The protocol was immunoSEQ multiplex PCR, while the TCRdb copy is restricted to in-frame clones and leaves out a portion. Of tens of thousands of clones in the sample, about nine tenths were seen once. The CDR3 runs 13 residues. Germline-derived CDR1 and CDR2 are SNHLY and FYNNEI. The germline V and J ends were trimmed by 7 bases and 0 bases, with 10 bases remaining between them. The chain recombines TRBV2 with TRBJ2-7, with D unresolved. Sequences were obtained from peripheral blood. This receptor was obtained from a man in his sixties with active COVID-19. CDR3 protein: CASIRVPSYEQYF. The DNA of the CDR3 is TGTGCCAGCATCCGGGTGCCCTCCTACGAGCAGTACTTC.